The next 21 T cell receptor beta chains were all read from a single sample in a study of T cell responses to AZD1222 COVID-19 vaccine. This table comes from immunoSEQ multiplex PCR, and its TCRdb copy is limited to in-frame clones, with some not included. The top ten hold roughly 6.3% of the sample, which has over 100,000 clones, roughly 89% seen once. The input for sequencing was peripheral blood, taken on day 0 of AZD1222 vaccination. These receptor sequences come from an adult in good health.

The V call is TRBV5-1, the J call TRBJ2-2, with TRBD1 identical over 7 bases. Germline CDR1 SGHRS, CDR2 YFSETQ. Unmatched junction bases numbered 4, after V lost 5 bases and J lost 3 bases. This CDR3 spans 14 amino acids. The CDR3 DNA sequence: TGCGCCAGCAGACGGGACAGCCACACCGGGGAGCTGTTTTTT. Translated: CASRRDSHTGELFF.

V and J are TRBV7-9 and TRBJ1-3; no definite D call. The CDR3 has 14 residues. Germline V CDR1 and CDR2: SEHNR, FQNEAQ (reference sequence). The V gene lost 0 bases and the J gene lost 4 bases, with 7 bases spanning the gap. The CDR3 DNA follows: TGTGCCAGCAGCTTAGCCGCTATCGGAAACACCATATATTTT. Translating it yields CASSLAAIGNTIYF.

The chain carries TRBV21-1 and TRBJ2-7; TRBD1, the table's D call, was not compared with the DNA. TRBV21-1 corresponds to a pseudogene. The CDR3 loop spans 15 amino acids. CDR3 sequence reads: CASSLIQALSSEQYF. The CDR3 DNA follows: TGTGCCAGCAGCCTAATACAGGCCCTTTCGTCCGAGCAGTACTTC.

The V and J genes are TRBV5-1 and TRBJ2-3; possible D gene TRBD2, 5 bases. The germline CDR1 and CDR2 sequences are SGHRS and YFSETQ. The CDR3 length is 14 residues. V was pared by 3 bases and J by 2 bases, with 10 bases between. CDR3 nucleotides: TGCGCCAGCAGCTCACTAGAGCACACAGATACGCAGTATTTT. This gives the protein CASSSLEHTDTQYF.

The chain is built from TRBV12-3 or TRBV12-4 and TRBJ1-6; TRBD1 is a possible D gene (5 bases). V gave up 6 bases and J gave up 14 bases, with 17 bases separating them. This CDR3 contains 13 residues. The CDR3 nucleotides read TGTGCCAGCAGCCACATCAGGGAATCCGCCCTCCACTTT. This translates into CASSHIRESALHF.

The rearrangement links TRBV5-4 to TRBJ2-7, with D perhaps assigned TRBD1 or TRBD2 (9 bases each). V was pared by 4 bases and J by 0 bases, with 17 bases between. The CDR3 is 16 amino acids. CDR1 and CDR2 (germline): SGHNT, YYREEE (reference sequence). CDR3 sequence reads: CASSAGGGQGSYEQYF. For the CDR3, the DNA is TGTGCCAGCAGCGCGGGGGGGGGACAGGGCTCCTACGAGCAGTACTTC.

The chain recombines TRBV2 with TRBJ1-2; unclear D gene. Germline V gives CDR1 SNHLY, CDR2 FYNNEI. Trimming took 4 bases from V and 4 from J, leaving 13 bases between them. The CDR3 sequence is 14 residues long. The CDR3 bases are TGTGCCAGCAGTGCCCCGGCCCTGACCTATGGCTACACCTTC. Amino acid sequence: CASSAPALTYGYTF.

This clone was counted between two and nine times. This sequence joins TRBV6-5 and TRBJ2-7; 7 bases line up with TRBD2. The germline gives CDR1 MNHEY, CDR2 SVGAGI. With V trimmed by 5 bases and J by 3 bases, 4 bases remained unmatched. The CDR3 sequence is 13 residues long. CDR3 nucleotides: TGTGCCAGCAGTAGCGGGGCGCTCTACGAGCAGTACTTC. Translating it yields CASSSGALYEQYF.

The V gene is TRBV5-5, the J gene TRBJ2-3, with 11 bases identical to TRBD2. Germline V CDR1 and CDR2: SGHKS, YYEKEE (reference sequence). V dropped 2 bases and J dropped 4; count of bases not matched to a gene: 9. This CDR3 is 17 amino acids long. The CDR3 nucleotides read TGTGCCAGCAGCTTTTCACTAGCGGGGGCCGGCCCAGATACGCAGTATTTT. Translated, it gives CASSFSLAGAGPDTQYF.

Here the CDR3 reads CASSFGWQETQYF. Written as DNA, the CDR3 is TGTGCCAGCAGCTTTGGCTGGCAAGAGACCCAGTACTTC. V usage is TRBV7-9 and J usage is TRBJ2-5; D is unclear. Germline V gene sequence: CDR1 SEHNR, CDR2 FQNEAQ (reference sequence). Trimming removed 3 bases at V and 2 bases at J, with 7 bases between. The CDR3 has 13 residues.

The chain links TRBV5-1 to TRBJ1-2; no clear D. The germline gives CDR1 SGHRS, CDR2 YFSETQ. This CDR3 comprises 13 residues. The V gene lost 2 bases and the J gene lost 4 bases, with 9 bases spanning the gap. The CDR3 spells CASSFAASYGYTF. The CDR3 bases are TGCGCCAGCAGCTTTGCGGCCTCCTATGGCTACACCTTC.

This sequence joins TRBV25-1 and TRBJ1-4; 7 nucleotides align to TRBD1. Germline trimming cut 5 bases from V and 8 bases from J; bases unmatched to any gene: 11. The CDR3 extends over 15 amino acids. Germline CDR1 MGHDK, CDR2 SYGVNS. As DNA, the CDR3 is TGTGCCAGCAGTCGTACCACAGGGGTGGGGGAAAAACTGTTTTTT. Translating it yields CASSRTTGVGEKLFF.

J is TRBJ1-5 and V is TRBV15; D not resolved. The germline V gene has CDR1 LNHNV and CDR2 YYDKDF (reference sequence). The CDR3 totals 12 residues. V shed 5 bases and J shed 4 bases, with 6 bases lying between them. The CDR3, as DNA: TGTGCCACCAGCTCCATAAATCAGCCCCAGCATTTT. It is translated as CATSSINQPQHF.

This chain links TRBV30 with TRBJ1-2; 8 positions match TRBD1. The junction had 13 bases not matched to a gene; V was cut back by 0 bases and J by 7 bases. Germline V gene sequence: CDR1 GTSNPN, CDR2 SVGIG (reference sequence). The CDR3 loop spans 16 amino acids. CDR3 in DNA: TGTGCCTGGAGTGTACTCGGACAGGGTAGGGGGGGTGGCTACACCTTC. The encoded protein is CAWSVLGQGRGGGYTF.

This chain links TRBV30 with TRBJ2-7, with D possibly matching TRBD1 (6 bases). The CDR3 is 11 amino acids. Germline lookup yields CDR1 GTSNPN and CDR2 SVGIG (reference sequence). V was clipped by 2 bases and J by 6 bases, with 8 bases between them. CDR3 sequence (DNA): TGTGCCTGGAGTACAGGGCGCGAGCAGTACTTC. Its protein is CAWSTGREQYF.

The chain employs TRBV7-2 and TRBJ2-5; D tentatively reads TRBD1 or TRBD2 (5 bases each). The V and J ends lost 4 bases and 4 bases respectively, with 13 bases between them. CDR3 length equals 14 residues. Germline V lookup: CDR1 SGHTA, CDR2 FQGNSA. The CDR3 DNA sequence: TGTGCCAGCAGCTCTGGGGTGAGGGGAGAGACCCAGTACTTC. This codes for CASSSGVRGETQYF.

This clone was seen once. This chain links TRBV27 with TRBJ2-2; possible D gene TRBD2, 6 bases. Germline values: CDR1 MNHEY, CDR2 SMNVEV (reference sequence). This CDR3 has 11 residues. V gave up 11 bases and J gave up 5 bases, with 9 bases separating them. CDR3 in DNA: TGTGCCGCAGGGAGGACCGGGGAGCTGTTTTTT. Its protein is CAAGRTGELFF.

The chain links TRBV7-8 to TRBJ1-1, with TRBD1 matching over 8 bases. This CDR3 spans 13 amino acids. V lost 4 bases to trimming and J lost 6 bases; unmatched junction nucleotides: 4. Germline V lookup: CDR1 SGHVS, CDR2 FQNEAQ. CDR3 sequence (DNA): TGTGCCAGCAGCTACAGGGGGATGGCTGAAGCTTTCTTT. Protein sequence: CASSYRGMAEAFF. Combining the CDR3 with reference TRBV7-8 and TRBJ1-1 gives the whole variable domain GAGVSQSPRYKVAKRGQDVALRCDPISGHVSLFWYQQALGQGPEFLTYFQNEAQLDKSGLPSDRFFAERPEGSVSTLKIQRTQQEDSAVYLCASSYRGMAEAFFGQGTRLTVV.

The CDR3 sequence is CASSLGAVFYGYTF. The CDR3 bases are TGTGCCAGCAGCTTGGGGGCGGTATTCTATGGCTACACCTTC. The rearrangement joins TRBV5-6 to TRBJ1-2, with D uncertain. The V end lost 0 bases, the J end lost 4 bases, and 10 bases lay between the germline ends. Germline CDR1 and CDR2: SGHDT and YYEEEE. This CDR3 is 14 amino acids long.

Concerning this clone itself: Additional DNA sequences in this sample encode the identical CDR3. The gene calls are TRBV5-4 and TRBJ2-6; D not resolved. The germline V and J ends were trimmed by 4 bases and 0 bases, with 8 bases remaining between them. Germline V gene lookup returns CDR1 SGHNT and CDR2 YYREEE (reference sequence). The CDR3 spans 15 residues. Here the CDR3 reads CASSPGGSGANVLTF. DNA of the CDR3: TGTGCCAGCAGCCCTGGCGGCTCTGGGGCCAACGTCCTGACTTTC.

The gene calls are TRBV5-6 and TRBJ1-2; maybe TRBD1 (5 bases). V was shortened by 4 bases and J by 7 bases, with 14 bases between the two germline ends. This CDR3 has 13 residues. The germline CDR1 and CDR2 sequences are SGHDT and YYEEEE. The CDR3 region is CASSDSRGAGYTF. The CDR3 DNA reads TGTGCCAGCAGCGACTCGAGGGGAGCTGGCTACACCTTC.